Detailed here is one T cell receptor beta chain. The specificity of this receptor is unknown. No base quality values were provided; no much bigger clone lies one nucleotide off. TCR beta CDR3 regions were amplified from RNA transcripts. The first round of RT-PCR for the TCR CDR3 was performed with the HTBI primer set and the Qiagen OneStep RT-PCR kit. The libraries were constructed in a second round of multiplex PCR and then size-selected and purified. The libraries were sequenced on an Illumina HiSeq2000 using paired-end 100 bp reads. The source study handled its data this way. Raw data were processed with SOAPnuke, discarding reads with adapters, uncalled bases, mean Phred below 15, or no exact constant-primer or identifier match. COPE v1.2.5 was used to merge the high-quality paired reads, and each unique nucleotide sequence was defined as a clonotype. MiTCR v1.1 was used to align the clonotypes against IMGT TRBV, TRBD and TRBJ reference segments. Only V-J combinations with frequency above 0.0001, covering 99% to 99.2% of repertoires, were analysed. A TCS score was defined as the ratio of F50 (clonal expansion) to E x V (chaos), with BLOSUM62-based TCRdist applied between CDR3 peptides within each V-J. Welch's t-statistics and random forest reduced 500 to 650 V-J features to 10 to 15, which were used in a naive Bayes classifier (R e1071). The similarity between thyroid and blood repertoires was quantified using the Morisita-Horn index. The public reads were reprocessed in TCRdb via fastp at Q25 and MiXCR, keeping in-frame beta chains. A single entry per CDR3 protein holds the most common genes and DNA from its merged rows. Clone size and V and J calls follow TCRdb, not the original study. Recorded for this sample are nearly 750,000 distinct CDR3 sequences; about a third of them occurred a single time. Clones ranked in the top ten supply approximately 31% of the sample.

Reading the germline V gene (reference sequence) gives CDR1 SGHNT and CDR2 YYREEE. Clipping removes 4 bases from V and 1 base from J, with 7 as the unmatched junction base count. Spanning cysteine to phenylalanine, the CDR3 consists of 16 amino acids. Left in the record is the CDR3 DNA by itself, 48 bases read in frame from the first base. Stable Graves' hyperthyroidism was defined as no progression to ophthalmopathy during 18 months of follow-up. Hyperthyroidism patients were newly diagnosed, had a disease duration of under 2 months, and were aged 18 to 65 years. Exclusion was applied to patients with uncontrolled infections, other autoimmune diseases, pregnancy or lactation. Diagnoses were based on clinical symptoms, serum thyroxine and TRAb, thyroid ultrasound and orbital computed tomography. PBMCs were separated from 8 to 10 ml of fresh peripheral blood using Ficoll-Paque density gradient centrifugation. Trizol reagent was used to extract total RNA, and RNA quality was then checked on an Agilent 2100 Bioanalyzer.

This specimen belongs to a study of T cells in Graves' hyperthyroidism and ophthalmopathy (dated 2019 in TCRdb). Regarding the research as a whole: Peripheral blood was sampled at the time of initial diagnosis, prior to any treatment. Once sampling was done, hyperthyroidism patients were given methimazole at a starting dose of 30 mg daily, whereas ophthalmopathy patients were given high-dose intravenous methylprednisolone. An independent validation cohort of about 20 hyperthyroidism patients and approximately 17 patients who later progressed to ophthalmopathy tested prospective prediction of ophthalmopathy. TCR Vbeta CDR3 sequencing of around 130 peripheral blood samples (more than 40 ophthalmopathy, 75 hyperthyroidism and roughly 17 progressor patients) is reported in the paper. To identify distinguishing TCR V-J signatures, a discovery cohort of around 100 patients was used, comprising under 45 with Graves' ophthalmopathy and 57 with stable Graves' hyperthyroidism. In several Graves' hyperthyroidism patients, the study also compared T-cell repertoires from thyroid tissue with T-cell repertoires from blood. The approximately 90 discovery patients were divided at random into training and test sets in a 7:3 ratio. Overall results and qualifications from the work: Most expanded thyroid clonotypes (frequency above 0.001) were also found in blood, which suggests that blood repertoires may mirror thyroid immune responses. A 13 V-J signature model separated ophthalmopathy from stable hyperthyroidism, with roughly 88% sensitivity and about 81% specificity in cross-validation and 80%/75% in testing. In validation, the model predicted progression to ophthalmopathy with around 71% sensitivity and roughly 75% specificity, a median of around six months before onset. Sample size was not statistically predetermined, and investigators were not blinded to group allocation.

This receptor was identified in a woman aged 35 to 49 with Graves' hyperthyroidism. The specimen sequenced was blood. The chain is encoded by TRBV5-4 joined to TRBJ2-2; the junction holds 7 bases that match TRBD1. The CDR3 protein is CASSPWTGLNTGELFF. The DNA sequence reads TGTGCCAGCAGCCCCTGGACAGGATTGAACACCGGGGAGCTGTTTTTT.